The entry below gives a single TCR beta chain sequence along with its context. The data were taken from a study of T cells and Merkel cell carcinoma outcomes. Per the germline V gene, CDR1 is SGHTA and CDR2 is FQGNSA. Trimming shortened V by 1 base and J by 0 bases, and 5 bases separated the two germline ends. The CDR3 has 14 residues. Measured with immunoSEQ multiplex PCR; TCRdb has only the in-frame clones, and not every one. This sample yields 15,000 to 25,000 clones, of which approximately 80% are seen a single time; roughly 3.3% belongs to the top ten. The clonotype comes from a human donor with Merkel cell carcinoma. Sequences were obtained from tumor tissue from Merkel cell carcinoma. V usage is TRBV7-2 and J usage is TRBJ2-3; perhaps TRBD1 as D (5 bases). This CDR3 is CASSLEGSTDTQYF. In DNA form, the CDR3 reads TGTGCCAGCAGCTTAGAGGGGAGCACAGATACGCAGTATTTT.